This TCR beta chain came from a study of post-analysis software for immune sequencing data. The overall study: In terms of disease course, relapsing-remitting, secondary progressive and progressive-relapsing multiple sclerosis were included. The study's findings and limits: Compared with controls, patients had more of about 5 TRBV segments, including TRBV5-6, TRBV5-1 and TRBV20-1. Those samples that were prepared in the same batch co-clustered strongly by F measure. A significant reduction in normalized Chao1 diversity was observed in multiple sclerosis patients versus controls.

On this clonotype: Antigen: not known.

Unique molecular identifiers were built into the TCR beta cDNA libraries. TCRdb analysed the PCR reads with MiXCR anew, one entry per CDR3 protein. The profile shows 750,000 to 950,000 distinct CDR3 sequences, under 70% of them singletons. CDR3 length: 13 amino acids. CDR1 and CDR2 (germline): SQVTM, ANQGSEA. The sequencing sample was made of blood. This chain joins TRBV29-1 and TRBJ2-5; 14 nucleotides agree with TRBD2. The DNA end is more similar to TRBJ2-7, so the J call may be wrong. The TCR comes from a girl aged 5 to 17 with multiple sclerosis. CDR3: CSAGLAGGHEQYF. CDR3 coding DNA: TGCAGCGCCGGACTAGCGGGGGGCCACGAGCAGTACTTC.